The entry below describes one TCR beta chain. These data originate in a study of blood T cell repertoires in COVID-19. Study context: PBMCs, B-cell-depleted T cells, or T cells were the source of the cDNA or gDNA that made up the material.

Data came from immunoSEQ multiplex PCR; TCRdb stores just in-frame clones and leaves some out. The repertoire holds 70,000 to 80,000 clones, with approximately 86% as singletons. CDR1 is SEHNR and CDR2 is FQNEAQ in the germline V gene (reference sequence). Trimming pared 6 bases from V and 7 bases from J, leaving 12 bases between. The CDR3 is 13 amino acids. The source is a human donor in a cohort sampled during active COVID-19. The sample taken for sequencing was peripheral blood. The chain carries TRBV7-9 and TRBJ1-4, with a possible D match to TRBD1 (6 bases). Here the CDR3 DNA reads TGTGCCAGCAGACCCCTAGGGGGTGAAAAACTGTTTTTT. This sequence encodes CASRPLGGEKLFF.